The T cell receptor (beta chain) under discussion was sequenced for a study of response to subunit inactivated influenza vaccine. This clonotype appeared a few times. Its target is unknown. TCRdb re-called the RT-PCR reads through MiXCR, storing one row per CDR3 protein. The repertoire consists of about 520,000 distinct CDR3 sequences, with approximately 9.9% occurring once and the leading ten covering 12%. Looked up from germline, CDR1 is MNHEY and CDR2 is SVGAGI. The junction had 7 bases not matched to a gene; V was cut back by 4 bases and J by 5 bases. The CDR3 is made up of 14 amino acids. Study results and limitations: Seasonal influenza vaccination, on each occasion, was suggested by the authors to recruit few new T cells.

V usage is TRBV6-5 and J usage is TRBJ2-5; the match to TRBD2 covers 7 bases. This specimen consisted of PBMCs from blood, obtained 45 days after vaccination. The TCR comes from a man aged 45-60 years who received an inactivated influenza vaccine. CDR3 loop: CASSWPGGRETQYF. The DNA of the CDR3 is TGTGCCAGCAGTTGGCCGGGGGGTCGGGAGACCCAGTACTTC.